Following are 8 T cell receptor beta chains from one sample sequenced in a study of glioma-infiltrating T cells. TCR alpha and beta CDR3 regions were amplified from RNA using iRepertoire nested multiplex PCR. MiXCR, run by TCRdb on the multiplex PCR reads, gives a single entry per CDR3 protein. This sample carries roughly 200,000 distinct CDR3 sequences, under 55% of them seen once, and the ten largest clones take 4% to 6.5%. Sequenced sample: glioma tissue, nonneoplastic brain tissue, or PBMCs (not recorded which). These receptors were collected from a human donor with low-grade glioma or glioblastoma, undergoing nonglioma brain surgery, or in good health (not recorded which).

In this sample, this clonotype turned up many times. The CDR3 sequence: CSAREGNINQPQHF. Written as DNA, the CDR3 is TGCAGTGCTAGAGAGGGGAACATCAATCAGCCCCAGCATTTT. The chain is built from TRBV20-1 and TRBJ1-5, with unresolved D. Per the germline V gene, CDR1 is DFQATT and CDR2 is SNEGSKA (reference sequence). Trimming removed 0 bases at V and 3 bases at J, with 9 bases between. CDR3 length: 14 residues.

Turning to this clonotype: This clone may be a read error of a much larger clone one base away. The V and J genes are TRBV11-3 and TRBJ2-3; D might be TRBD1 (5 bases). The germline CDR1 and CDR2 sequences are SGHNT and YENEEA. The CDR3 length is 16 residues. CDR3 loop: CASTQSRTRSTGTQYF. Written as DNA, the CDR3 is TGTGCCAGCACCCAATCCCGGACCCGGAGCACAGGTACGCAGTATTTT.

For this clonotype: Germline is not matched at one junction end, which may reflect a read error. The rearrangement links TRBV15 to TRBJ2-5; perhaps TRBD2 as D (7 bases). CDR1 is LNHNV, CDR2 YYDKDF, per germline (reference sequence). The CDR3 is made up of 16 amino acids. DNA of the CDR3: TGTGCCACCAGCAGAGATAGGGGGGGGTACCAAGGGACCCAGTACTTC. It is translated as CATSRDRGGYQGTQYF.

The CDR3 loop reads CASSLGTSGHTDTQYF. The DNA of the CDR3 is TGTGCCAGCAGCTTAGGGACTAGCGGCCACACAGATACGCAGTATTTT. This chain links TRBV11-2 with TRBJ2-3; TRBD2 aligns across 10 bases. The CDR3 sequence is 16 residues long. Per the germline V gene, CDR1 is SGHAT and CDR2 is FQNNGV. Trimming cost V 1 base and J 2 bases; bases outside gene matches: 3.

This clonotype showed up many times. The rearrangement joins TRBV6-6 to TRBJ2-7; 11 nucleotides line up with TRBD1. Per the germline V gene, CDR1 is MNHNY and CDR2 is SVGAGI (reference sequence). The CDR3 totals 15 residues. Trimming at V came to 1 base and at J to 4 bases, leaving 3 bases not matched to a gene. CDR3 amino acids: CASSYLGQGGYEQYF. CDR3 coding DNA: TGTGCCAGCAGTTACTTGGGACAGGGGGGATACGAGCAGTACTTC.

The sample holds a few counts of this clonotype. The chain carries TRBV5-4 and TRBJ2-7; TRBD2 agrees at 9 bases. The ends lost 4 bases at V and 2 bases at J; junction bases unmatched: 4. Germline V CDR1 and CDR2: SGHNT, YYREEE (reference sequence). The CDR3 has 14 amino acids. CDR3 sequence (DNA): TGTGCCAGCAGCCCGGCTAGCGGGACCTACGAGCAGTACTTC. As protein: CASSPASGTYEQYF.

On this clonotype: With a much larger clone just one base away, this may be a read error. This chain uses TRBV6-7 with TRBJ2-1; D unresolved. TRBV6-7 is reported as an ORF; its role is uncertain. The CDR3 is 15 residues long. V lost 0 bases to trimming and J lost 10 bases, with 16 bases between them. The CDR3 here is CASSYSDTDSYEQFF. For the CDR3, the DNA is TGTGCCAGCAGTTACTCCGACACAGATTCATACGAGCAGTTCTTC.

This clonotype was recorded a few times. The V gene is TRBV20-1, the J gene TRBJ2-2; TRBD2 aligns across 7 bases. Germline V CDR1 and CDR2: DFQATT, SNEGSKA (reference sequence). The CDR3 consists of 14 residues. Germline trimming cut 4 bases from V and 5 bases from J; bases unmatched to any gene: 7. The CDR3 sequence: CSAKPGLPTGELFF. The CDR3 nucleotides are TGCAGTGCTAAACCGGGACTACCTACCGGGGAGCTGTTTTTT.